These T cell receptor beta chains were read from a single sample in a study of blood T cell repertoires in COVID-19. Method: immunoSEQ multiplex PCR; TCRdb's copy keeps in-frame clones and lacks some. The data show about 120,000 clones, approximately 86% seen once. Specimen: peripheral blood. These TCRs come from a woman in her 70s with COVID-19, enrolled during active disease. The CDR3 runs from the conserved cysteine through the conserved F or W. The D gene is left open where the match is weak. Some rows have no size entry. The others give once, few or many, or a class for an expanded clone.

>TRBV7-9|TRBJ1-4|-|TRBD1
TGTGCCAGCAGCCCGACAGGACAGGGGTTTCATGAAAAACTGTTTTTT
CASSPTGQGFHEKLFF
>TRBV18|TRBJ1-2|-|TRBD1
TGTGCCAGCTCACCAAGTCGGACAGGGACTCTAACTAACTATGGCTACACCTTC
CASSPSRTGTLTNYGYTF
>TRBV6-4|TRBJ2-7|-|TRBD2
TGTGCCAGCAGCCGACTAGCGGGTAGCCCCTACGAGCAGTACTTC
CASSRLAGSPYEQYF
>TRBV27|TRBJ2-3|once|-
TGTGCCAGCAGCTTAAACGGTCCAGATACGCAGTATTTT
CASSLNGPDTQYF
>TRBV4-2|TRBJ2-7|-|TRBD2
TGTGCCAGCAGCCAAGATCTCTCTAGCGGGGGTCATACCTACGAGCAGTACTTC
CASSQDLSSGGHTYEQYF
>TRBV7-2|TRBJ2-3|-|TRBD1
TGTGCCAGCAGCTTAGGCAGGGGGTTGGACACAGATACGCAGTATTTT
CASSLGRGLDTDTQYF
>TRBV3-1/TRBV3-2|TRBJ2-1|-|TRBD1
TGTGCCAGTTTCGGTTGGGGACAGGGGCAATACAATGAGCAGTTCTTC
CASFGWGQGQYNEQFF
>TRBV20-1|TRBJ2-3|-|-
TGCAGTGCTAGTTACAGGTTGAGCACAGATACGCAGTATTTT
CSASYRLSTDTQYF
>TRBV28|TRBJ2-7|-|-
TGTGCCACCTCCCCTGGCCCGCGGGAGCAGTACTTC
CATSPGPREQYF
>TRBV7-6|TRBJ2-7|-|TRBD2
TGTGCCAGCAGCTCACTAGCGGGGCCGACCTACGAGCAGTACTTC
CASSSLAGPTYEQYF
>TRBV11-2|TRBJ2-7|once|TRBD1
TGTGCCAGCAGCCCTCGGACAGGGGGGTACGAGCAGTACTTC
CASSPRTGGYEQYF
>TRBV27|TRBJ1-5|-|-
TGTGCCAGCAGTTTAGGGGGACTGGGGATTTATAGCAATCAGCCCCAGCATTTT
CASSLGGLGIYSNQPQHF
>TRBV5-1|TRBJ2-5|-|TRBD1
TGCGCCAGCAGCTTGGCCCCACCGCGACAGGGATCAGGAGAGACCCAGTACTTC
CASSLAPPRQGSGETQYF
>TRBV6-5|TRBJ2-7|once|-
TGTGCCAGCAAGTTCGTGGGCAGCTACGAGCAGTACTTC
CASKFVGSYEQYF
>TRBV9|TRBJ2-1|few|TRBD2
TGTGCCAGCAGCACAACTAGCGGGGGAGGGAATGAGCAGTTCTTC
CASSTTSGGGNEQFF
>TRBV30|TRBJ1-1|-|-
TGTGCCTGGAGGGCGGGGCCGGGGACTGAAGCTTTCTTT
CAWRAGPGTEAFF
>TRBV18|TRBJ2-7|-|TRBD2
TGTGCCAGCTCACCGGGACTAACAATATACGAGCAGTACTTC
CASSPGLTIYEQYF
>TRBV6-5|TRBJ1-3|-|-
TGTGCCAGCAGCCGACAGAGCTCTGGAAACACCATATATTTT
CASSRQSSGNTIYF
>TRBV3-1/TRBV3-2|TRBJ2-1|-|TRBD2
TGTGCCAGCAGCCAAGGTAGCGGGGGTGAGCAGTTCTTC
CASSQGSGGEQFF
>TRBV5-1|TRBJ2-1|-|-
TGCGCCAGCAGCTTGGCCGTTGGTAGCTCCTACAATGAGCAGTTCTTC
CASSLAVGSSYNEQFF
>TRBV5-1|TRBJ1-2|once|-
TGCGCCAGCAGAACCCGACAGTCGACGGATGGCTACACCTTC
CASRTRQSTDGYTF
>TRBV9|TRBJ1-2|-|-
TGTGCCAGCAGCGCCGCAGGTGGCGGGCTAGGGGGAACCTTC
CASSAAGGGLGGTF
>TRBV3-1/TRBV3-2|TRBJ1-3|-|-
TGTGCCAGCAGCCAAGCCCTATCCGCCAACACCATATATTTT
CASSQALSANTIYF
>TRBV6-2/TRBV6-3|TRBJ2-1|-|TRBD2
TGTGCCAGCAGTTACTCAGCGGGGGGGCCTGAGCAGTTCTTC
CASSYSAGGPEQFF
>TRBV12-3/TRBV12-4|TRBJ1-2|-|-
TGTGCCAGCAGTTTAAGGGGCAGTCACACCTTC
CASSLRGSHTF
>TRBV7-8|TRBJ1-5|-|-
TGTGCCAGCAGCGCCGACAGTTTTGTCAATCAGCCCCAGCATTTT
CASSADSFVNQPQHF
>TRBV20-1|TRBJ2-1|-|TRBD1
TGCAGTCCACAGGGGAATGAGCAGTTCTTC
CSPQGNEQFF
>TRBV9|TRBJ1-6|-|-
TGTGCCAGCAGCGTAGGTCCCGGGAGTAATTCACCCCTCCACTTT
CASSVGPGSNSPLHF
>TRBV19|TRBJ1-5|-|-
TGTGCCAGTACAGGGTATAGCAATCAGCCCCAGCATTTT
CASTGYSNQPQHF
>TRBV2|TRBJ1-2|-|-
TGTGCCAGCACCGAGACAGGCCATCGCTACACCTTC
CASTETGHRYTF
>TRBV10-3|TRBJ1-2|-|TRBD1
TGTGCCATCAGTGACAACAGGGGGTTTGGATATGGCTACACCTTC
CAISDNRGFGYGYTF
>TRBV5-1|TRBJ1-5|-|TRBD1
TGCGCCAGCAGCCAGGATGGGACAGACAATCAGCCCCAGCATTTT
CASSQDGTDNQPQHF
>TRBV3-1/TRBV3-2|TRBJ2-5|-|-
TGTGCCAGCACGATAAGGGGGGAGACCCAGTACTTC
CASTIRGETQYF
>TRBV29-1|TRBJ2-3|-|-
TGCAGCGTTGGAGGTTTTGGCACAGATACGCAGTATTTT
CSVGGFGTDTQYF
>TRBV2|TRBJ2-2|-|-
TGTGCCAGCAGTGAGCCGCACTCGAACACCGGGGAGCTGTTTTTT
CASSEPHSNTGELFF
>TRBV19|TRBJ1-5|few|-
TGTGCCAGTAGTATTCGGACACTCGGACCCCAGCATTTT
CASSIRTLGPQHF
>TRBV5-4|TRBJ2-7|-|-
TGTGCCAGCAGCTTCTTTCGGGGTTCCTACGAGCAGTACTTC
CASSFFRGSYEQYF
>TRBV28|TRBJ1-6|once|TRBD1
TGTGCCAGCAGGCGAGGACAGGCGAATTCACCCCTCCACTTT
CASRRGQANSPLHF
>TRBV18|TRBJ1-5|-|TRBD1
TGTGCCAGCTCACCAGGGACAGGGAACGATCAGCCCCAGCATTTT
CASSPGTGNDQPQHF
>TRBV7-9|TRBJ1-2|-|-
TGTGCCAGCAGTACCGCGGGGGTGCGATATGGCTACACCTTC
CASSTAGVRYGYTF